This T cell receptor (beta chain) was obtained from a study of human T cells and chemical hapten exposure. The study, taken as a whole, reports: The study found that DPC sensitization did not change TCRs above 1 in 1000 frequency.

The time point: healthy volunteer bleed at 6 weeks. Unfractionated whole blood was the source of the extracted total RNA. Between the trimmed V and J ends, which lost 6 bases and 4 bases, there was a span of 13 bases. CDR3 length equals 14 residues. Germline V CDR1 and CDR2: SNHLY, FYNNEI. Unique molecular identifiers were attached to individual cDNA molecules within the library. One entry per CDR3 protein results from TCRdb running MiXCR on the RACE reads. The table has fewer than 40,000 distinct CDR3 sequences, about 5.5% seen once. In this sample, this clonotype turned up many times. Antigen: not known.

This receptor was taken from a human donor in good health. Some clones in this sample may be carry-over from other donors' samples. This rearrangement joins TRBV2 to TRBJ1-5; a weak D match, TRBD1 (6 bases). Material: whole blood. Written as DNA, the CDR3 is TGTGCCAGCAGGGAACAACAGGGAAATCAGCCCCAGCATTTT. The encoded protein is CASREQQGNQPQHF.